This T cell receptor (beta chain) was sequenced during a study of T cell responses to AZD1222 COVID-19 vaccine. Some clones are missing from TCRdb's copy, which holds only in-frame ones; the method was immunoSEQ multiplex PCR. The sample lists some 130,000 clones, 75% to 90% occurring once. Turning to this clone: Its antigen is unknown.

The study, taken as a whole, reports: Clonal diversity may have been underestimated, and the donors were mostly white British, with more females than males.

This specimen was peripheral blood, taken on day 0 of AZD1222 vaccination. This clonotype was obtained from an adult in good health.

CDR3 loop: CASHQDSGGYEQYF. The CDR3 DNA reads as TGTGCCAGTCACCAAGACAGTGGGGGCTACGAGCAGTACTTC. The chain joins TRBV21-1 to TRBJ2-7. TRBV21-1 has pseudogene status. The CDR3 extends over 14 amino acids.